The present T cell receptor beta chain was sequenced within a study of response to subunit inactivated influenza vaccine (dated by TCRdb to the late 2010s). In terms of the full investigation: Deep quantitative profiling of the T cell receptor repertoire was used in the study to follow responses to a trivalent subunit inactivated influenza vaccine. What the research found in general, with its limitations: The authors proposed that each seasonal influenza vaccination may bring in only a limited number of new T cells.

Library method: RT-PCR. Sequencing relied on an Illumina HiSeq 2500. Using fastp at Q25 and MiXCR, TCRdb reprocessed the public reads and kept productive beta chains. A single entry per CDR3 protein holds the most common genes and DNA from its merged rows. The sample table contains around 530,000 distinct CDR3 sequences; only one count was recorded for over 9.5% of them. The ten largest account for about a tenth of the sample. Comment on this clonotype: No antigen is known for it. Base quality data are lacking; no much larger clone is found one base away.

The sequence was obtained from a man aged 50 or older who received an inactivated influenza vaccine. Donor details come from another sample of the same person, matched by shared clones. Here the sequenced sample was PBMCs from blood, taken on the day of vaccination.

Read as DNA, the sequence is TGTGCCAGCAGCCAAGGCTATACTAATGGAGTCGAGACCCAGTACTTC. The resulting protein is CASSQGYTNGVETQYF. The rearrangement joined TRBV3-1 to TRBJ2-5, with an unclear D gene assignment. V and J lose 1 base and 5 bases, and a span of 17 bases separates them. The CDR3 starts with the cysteine, ends with the phenylalanine, and has 16 residues. Only CDR3 DNA is held: 48 bases, read in frame from base 1. CDR1 LGHDT and CDR2 YNNKEL were looked up in the germline V gene (reference sequence).